This TCR beta chain was captured by sequencing in a study of blood T cells in healthy people across ages. Whole-study results and caveats: A strong correlation was seen between TCR beta diversity and naive T cell percentage. Roughly linear declines in TCR beta diversity per million T cells occurred with age.

Through a sample-barcoded 5' primer and a J-beta primer mix, a second PCR was run for about 6 to 12 cycles. Every single cDNA molecule received a tag from a template-switch adaptor with 12 random nucleotides. Per sample, CDR3-containing paired-end reads numbered at least 3 million. TCRdb re-called the 5' RACE reads with MiXCR, one entry per CDR3 protein. In the table there are more than 550,000 distinct CDR3 sequences, about a fifth of which are singletons. About this clonotype itself: The antigen is unknown.

The length of the CDR3 is 13 residues. Looked up from germline, CDR1 is SNHLY and CDR2 is FYNNEI. Between the trimmed V and J ends, which lost 6 bases and 5 bases, there was a span of 13 bases. The clonotype was recovered from a man in his sixties or seventies in good health. Material for sequencing was blood. The V gene is TRBV2, the J gene TRBJ2-5; D assignment may be TRBD1 or TRBD2 (6 bases each). The CDR3 sequence: CASRGGSVETQYF. The CDR3 region has the DNA TGTGCCAGCAGAGGGGGGTCAGTGGAGACCCAGTACTTC. The whole variable domain, filled in from reference TRBV2 and TRBJ2-5, reads EPEVTQTPSHQVTQMGQEVILRCVPISNHLYFYWYRQILGQKVEFLVSFYNNEISEKSEIFDDQFSVERPDGSNFTLKIRSTKLEDSAMYFCASRGGSVETQYFGPGTRLLVL.